Listed below are T cell receptor beta chains from one sample, sequenced in a study of T-cell reconstitution after alpha-beta-depleted transplantation in children. TCRdb independently ran MiXCR on the PCR reads; one entry per CDR3 protein. This table has approximately 980,000 distinct CDR3 sequences, roughly 29% appearing once. Specimen: PBMCs, mostly from graft donor cells, collected 360 days after TCRalphabeta/CD19-depleted stem cell transplant. The source is a boy younger than two who had a stem cell transplant for SCID, so the T cells may come from the graft donor. CDR3s include the opening cysteine and the closing phenylalanine or tryptophan. Fields, in order: V gene, J gene, clone size, D gene, CDR3 protein, CDR3 DNA. D genes are given only for firm matches. Size is omitted from some rows. Given values are once, few, many or a class for expanded clones.

v_call: TRBV5-5
j_call: TRBJ2-7
clone_size: many
d_call: TRBD1
cdr3_aa: CASSPGGGTGGYEQYF
cdr3_nt: TGTGCCAGCAGCCCTGGAGGCGGGACAGGAGGATACGAGCAGTACTTC

v_call: TRBV7-6
j_call: TRBJ2-1
clone_size: .
d_call: .
cdr3_aa: CASSRGPRNEQFF
cdr3_nt: TGTGCCAGCAGCAGGGGCCCGAGGAATGAGCAGTTCTTC

v_call: TRBV24-1
j_call: TRBJ2-1
clone_size: many
d_call: .
cdr3_aa: CASPADNEQFF
cdr3_nt: TGTGCCAGTCCGGCCGACAATGAGCAGTTCTTC

v_call: TRBV3-1
j_call: TRBJ2-3
clone_size: .
d_call: .
cdr3_aa: CASSQDLVSTDTQYF
cdr3_nt: TGTGCCAGCAGCCAAGATCTCGTGAGCACAGATACGCAGTATTTT

v_call: TRBV12-3/TRBV12-4
j_call: TRBJ2-7
clone_size: few
d_call: .
cdr3_aa: CASSLEGTSLEQYF
cdr3_nt: TGTGCCAGCAGTTTAGAGGGTACCTCCCTCGAGCAGTACTTC

v_call: TRBV20-1
j_call: TRBJ1-1
clone_size: few
d_call: .
cdr3_aa: CSARAKWTGNTEAFF
cdr3_nt: TGCAGTGCTAGAGCGAAATGGACGGGGAACACTGAAGCTTTCTTT

v_call: TRBV6-5
j_call: TRBJ2-2
clone_size: few
d_call: .
cdr3_aa: CASSYRRGNTGELFF
cdr3_nt: TGTGCCAGCAGTTACCGGAGGGGGAACACCGGGGAGCTGTTTTTT

v_call: TRBV6-2/TRBV6-3
j_call: TRBJ2-6
clone_size: once
d_call: .
cdr3_aa: CASLEVSGANVLTF
cdr3_nt: TGTGCCAGCTTGGAGGTCTCTGGGGCCAACGTCCTGACTTTC

v_call: TRBV9
j_call: TRBJ1-6
clone_size: .
d_call: TRBD1
cdr3_aa: CASSVAGGDNSPLHF
cdr3_nt: TGTGCCAGCAGCGTAGCAGGGGGTGATAATTCACCCCTCCACTTT

v_call: TRBV28
j_call: TRBJ2-7
clone_size: many
d_call: TRBD1
cdr3_aa: CASRSAALGQGKTYEQYF
cdr3_nt: TGTGCCAGCAGATCAGCTGCCCTTGGACAGGGTAAGACCTACGAGCAGTACTTC

v_call: TRBV12-3/TRBV12-4
j_call: TRBJ1-1
clone_size: .
d_call: .
cdr3_aa: CASRTQTWNTEAFF
cdr3_nt: TGTGCCAGCAGGACTCAGACTTGGAACACTGAAGCTTTCTTT

v_call: TRBV5-6
j_call: TRBJ2-1
clone_size: .
d_call: TRBD2
cdr3_aa: CASSSNLGLAGGAEQFF
cdr3_nt: TGTGCCAGCAGCTCCAACCTAGGACTAGCGGGGGGGGCTGAGCAGTTCTTC

v_call: TRBV5-1
j_call: TRBJ1-2
clone_size: .
d_call: .
cdr3_aa: CASSFSGDYGYTF
cdr3_nt: TGCGCCAGCAGTTTTTCAGGGGACTATGGCTACACCTTC

v_call: TRBV29-1
j_call: TRBJ2-2
clone_size: .
d_call: .
cdr3_aa: CSVADALRGELFF
cdr3_nt: TGCAGCGTCGCGGACGCGCTAAGAGGGGAGCTGTTTTTT

v_call: TRBV12-3/TRBV12-4
j_call: TRBJ1-1
clone_size: .
d_call: .
cdr3_aa: CASSPRQPNTEAFF
cdr3_nt: TGTGCCAGCAGCCCGAGACAGCCTAACACTGAAGCTTTCTTT

v_call: TRBV5-1
j_call: TRBJ2-7
clone_size: .
d_call: TRBD1
cdr3_aa: CASSLVPGQGAYEQYF
cdr3_nt: TGCGCCAGCAGCCTAGTACCGGGACAGGGCGCCTACGAGCAGTACTTC

v_call: TRBV3-1
j_call: TRBJ1-1
clone_size: few
d_call: .
cdr3_aa: CASSQSFGDTEAFF
cdr3_nt: TGTGCCAGCAGCCAGAGCTTCGGGGACACTGAAGCTTTCTTT

v_call: TRBV20-1
j_call: TRBJ2-1
clone_size: .
d_call: TRBD2
cdr3_aa: CSARDTSGGVSYNEQFF
cdr3_nt: TGCAGTGCTAGAGACACTAGCGGGGGGGTATCCTACAATGAGCAGTTCTTC

v_call: TRBV7-2
j_call: TRBJ1-1
clone_size: .
d_call: .
cdr3_aa: CASSLGDTWNTEAFF
cdr3_nt: TGTGCCAGCAGCTTAGGGGATACCTGGAACACTGAAGCTTTCTTT

v_call: TRBV20-1
j_call: TRBJ1-2
clone_size: .
d_call: TRBD1
cdr3_aa: CSASDRGNGYTF
cdr3_nt: TGCAGTGCTAGTGACAGGGGGAATGGCTACACCTTC

v_call: TRBV15
j_call: TRBJ2-2
clone_size: .
d_call: .
cdr3_aa: CATSPWSGGTGELFF
cdr3_nt: TGTGCCACCAGCCCTTGGAGCGGTGGGACCGGGGAGCTGTTTTTT

v_call: TRBV5-1
j_call: TRBJ2-5
clone_size: few
d_call: .
cdr3_aa: CASSLAQDKETQYF
cdr3_nt: TGCGCCAGCAGCTTGGCACAGGACAAAGAGACCCAGTACTTC

v_call: TRBV2
j_call: TRBJ2-3
clone_size: .
d_call: .
cdr3_aa: CASSARTTDTQYF
cdr3_nt: TGTGCCAGCAGCGCCCGGACCACAGATACGCAGTATTTT

v_call: TRBV4-3
j_call: TRBJ1-1
clone_size: few
d_call: .
cdr3_aa: CASSQDWEQGWTEAFF
cdr3_nt: TGCGCCAGCAGCCAAGATTGGGAGCAGGGGTGGACTGAAGCTTTCTTT

v_call: TRBV6-5
j_call: TRBJ2-7
clone_size: .
d_call: .
cdr3_aa: CASSYGSSGEQYF
cdr3_nt: TGTGCCAGCAGTTACGGCTCTTCGGGGGAGCAGTACTTC

v_call: TRBV7-2
j_call: TRBJ2-7
clone_size: once
d_call: TRBD1
cdr3_aa: CASSRDRPSSYEQYF
cdr3_nt: TGTGCCAGCAGTAGGGACAGGCCCTCCTCCTACGAGCAGTACTTC

v_call: TRBV4-2
j_call: TRBJ2-3
clone_size: many
d_call: .
cdr3_aa: CASSHGPDTQYF
cdr3_nt: TGTGCCAGCAGCCACGGTCCAGATACGCAGTATTTT

v_call: TRBV29-1
j_call: TRBJ2-2
clone_size: few
d_call: TRBD2
cdr3_aa: CSVGGTSGGSIPGELFF
cdr3_nt: TGCAGCGTTGGGGGGACTAGCGGGGGTTCTATCCCCGGGGAGCTGTTTTTT

v_call: TRBV11-2
j_call: TRBJ1-1
clone_size: few
d_call: .
cdr3_aa: CASTKGRGSTEAFF
cdr3_nt: TGTGCCAGCACAAAAGGACGGGGAAGCACTGAAGCTTTCTTT

v_call: TRBV19
j_call: TRBJ1-5
clone_size: .
d_call: .
cdr3_aa: CASSIGGIQPQHF
cdr3_nt: TGTGCCAGTAGCATAGGGGGTATTCAGCCCCAGCATTTT

v_call: TRBV12-3/TRBV12-4
j_call: TRBJ2-3
clone_size: .
d_call: .
cdr3_aa: CASTQTREVGTQYF
cdr3_nt: TGTGCCAGCACCCAAACCAGGGAGGTTGGTACGCAGTATTTT

v_call: TRBV12-3/TRBV12-4
j_call: TRBJ1-2
clone_size: .
d_call: .
cdr3_aa: CASSPPGALYGYTF
cdr3_nt: TGTGCCAGCAGTCCCCCGGGGGCGCTTTATGGCTACACCTTC

v_call: TRBV20-1
j_call: TRBJ2-2
clone_size: once
d_call: .
cdr3_aa: CSLVGPNTGELFF
cdr3_nt: TGCAGTCTTGTGGGTCCGAACACCGGGGAGCTGTTTTTT

v_call: TRBV3-1
j_call: TRBJ2-3
clone_size: .
d_call: TRBD2
cdr3_aa: CASSHEGTSGVAIFTDTQYF
cdr3_nt: TGTGCCAGCAGCCACGAAGGGACTAGCGGGGTAGCGATATTCACAGATACGCAGTATTTT

v_call: TRBV2
j_call: TRBJ1-1
clone_size: .
d_call: .
cdr3_aa: CASGTHGMNTEAFF
cdr3_nt: TGTGCCAGCGGAACCCACGGAATGAACACTGAAGCTTTCTTT

v_call: TRBV12-3/TRBV12-4
j_call: TRBJ1-1
clone_size: .
d_call: .
cdr3_aa: CASSPRGRNTEAFF
cdr3_nt: TGTGCCAGCAGTCCCCGAGGACGGAACACTGAAGCTTTCTTT

v_call: TRBV12-3/TRBV12-4
j_call: TRBJ1-2
clone_size: once
d_call: TRBD1
cdr3_aa: CASSLERGPVGYTF
cdr3_nt: TGTGCCAGCAGTTTAGAGAGGGGGCCTGTCGGCTACACCTTC

v_call: TRBV12-3/TRBV12-4
j_call: TRBJ2-4
clone_size: few
d_call: TRBD1
cdr3_aa: CASSHALGQGKANIQYF
cdr3_nt: TGTGCCAGCAGTCATGCCCTTGGACAGGGAAAGGCAAACATTCAGTACTTC

v_call: TRBV2
j_call: TRBJ2-7
clone_size: few
d_call: TRBD2
cdr3_aa: CASMGTSGGANEQYF
cdr3_nt: TGTGCCAGCATGGGGACTAGCGGGGGGGCTAACGAGCAGTACTTC

v_call: TRBV5-6
j_call: TRBJ2-2
clone_size: .
d_call: .
cdr3_aa: CASSSAGLRNTGELFF
cdr3_nt: TGTGCCAGCAGCTCGGCGGGTTTGCGCAACACCGGGGAGCTGTTTTTT

v_call: TRBV12-3/TRBV12-4
j_call: TRBJ2-3
clone_size: .
d_call: .
cdr3_aa: CASSGAGGTDTQYF
cdr3_nt: TGTGCCAGCTCGGGGGCCGGTGGCACAGATACGCAGTATTTT

v_call: TRBV5-1
j_call: TRBJ1-1
clone_size: few
d_call: .
cdr3_aa: CASSLRDQPRNTEAFF
cdr3_nt: TGCGCCAGCAGCTTGCGGGACCAACCCAGGAACACTGAAGCTTTCTTT

v_call: TRBV29-1
j_call: TRBJ1-5
clone_size: .
d_call: TRBD1
cdr3_aa: CSVGGGRGRNQPQHF
cdr3_nt: TGCAGCGTTGGAGGGGGCAGGGGGCGGAATCAGCCCCAGCATTTT

v_call: TRBV20-1
j_call: TRBJ1-2
clone_size: .
d_call: .
cdr3_aa: CSAIEGIYGYTF
cdr3_nt: TGCAGTGCTATAGAGGGAATCTATGGCTACACCTTC

v_call: TRBV3-1
j_call: TRBJ2-5
clone_size: .
d_call: .
cdr3_aa: CASSRRGAGTPKETQYF
cdr3_nt: TGTGCCAGCAGCCGCCGGGGGGCAGGGACTCCTAAAGAGACCCAGTACTTC

v_call: TRBV6-1
j_call: TRBJ2-5
clone_size: many
d_call: .
cdr3_aa: CASNRGTFEETQYF
cdr3_nt: TGTGCCAGCAACCGTGGGACATTCGAAGAGACCCAGTACTTC

v_call: TRBV4-3
j_call: TRBJ2-2
clone_size: .
d_call: TRBD2
cdr3_aa: CASSPNGGGAGGRTGELFF
cdr3_nt: TGCGCCAGCAGCCCCAACGGGGGTGGAGCGGGGGGGCGGACCGGGGAGCTGTTTTTT

v_call: TRBV5-1
j_call: TRBJ2-3
clone_size: few
d_call: .
cdr3_aa: CASSLVRARGDTQYF
cdr3_nt: TGCGCCAGCAGCTTGGTGAGGGCCCGGGGGGATACGCAGTATTTT

v_call: TRBV6-5
j_call: TRBJ2-3
clone_size: few
d_call: TRBD1
cdr3_aa: CASSYGTGPSTDTQYF
cdr3_nt: TGTGCCAGCAGTTACGGGACAGGGCCCAGCACAGATACGCAGTATTTT

v_call: TRBV5-1
j_call: TRBJ2-1
clone_size: .
d_call: TRBD2
cdr3_aa: CASSFRQASGIYEQFF
cdr3_nt: TGCGCCAGCAGCTTCCGACAGGCTAGCGGGATCTATGAGCAGTTCTTC

v_call: TRBV27
j_call: TRBJ2-4
clone_size: few
d_call: TRBD2
cdr3_aa: CASSTLGGAAKNIQYF
cdr3_nt: TGTGCCAGCAGTACCCTCGGGGGGGCAGCCAAAAACATTCAGTACTTC

v_call: TRBV7-9
j_call: TRBJ2-3
clone_size: .
d_call: .
cdr3_aa: CASSGGVRSQADTQYF
cdr3_nt: TGTGCCAGCAGCGGAGGGGTGAGATCACAAGCAGATACGCAGTATTTT

v_call: TRBV7-9
j_call: TRBJ2-3
clone_size: many
d_call: .
cdr3_aa: CASSLHISSTDTQYF
cdr3_nt: TGTGCCAGCAGCTTGCATATCTCTAGCACAGATACGCAGTATTTT